This TCR beta chain appears in the sequencing data of a study of beta chain features in type 1 diabetes. General study results and limits: When VDJ junctions were examined, type 1 diabetes patients showed fewer insertions and more deletions. Unsettled here was the matter of whether HLA type influences TCRB rearrangement.

What was sequenced were expressed TCRB transcripts, since all of the isolated RNA had been reverse transcribed. Using immunoSEQ multiplex PCR, the repertoire was profiled, and TCRdb retains in-frame clones only, with some absent. Counted here are 150,000 to 200,000 clones, about 9.8% occurring once; the ten biggest clones make up less than 3%. About this clone: The antigen remains undetermined.

Stem cell-like memory, regulatory, central memory and naive CD4+ cells were sorted via CD45RO/CCR7/CD25/CD127/CD95/CD27. The CDR3 has 14 residues. Per the germline V gene, CDR1 is LGHNA and CDR2 is YNFKEQ. V lost 3 bases and J 5 bases, leaving 10 bases between the germline ends. The clonotype originates from a woman under 30 in good health. Sequenced input: central memory CD4+ T cells from blood. This chain joins TRBV4-2 and TRBJ2-2; no definite D call. CDR3 amino acids: CASSHPVGTGELFF. The CDR3, as DNA: TGTGCCAGCAGCCATCCCGTCGGTACCGGGGAGCTGTTTTTT.